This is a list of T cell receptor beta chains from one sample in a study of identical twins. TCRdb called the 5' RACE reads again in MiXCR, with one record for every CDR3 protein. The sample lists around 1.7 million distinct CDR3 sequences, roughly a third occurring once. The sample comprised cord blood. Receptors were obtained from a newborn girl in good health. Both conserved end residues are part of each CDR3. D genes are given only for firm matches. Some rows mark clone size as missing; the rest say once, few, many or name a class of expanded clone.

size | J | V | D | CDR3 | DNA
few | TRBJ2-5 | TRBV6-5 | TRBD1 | CASSKDRGLQETQYF | TGTGCCAGCAGCAAGGACAGGGGGCTCCAAGAGACCCAGTACTTC
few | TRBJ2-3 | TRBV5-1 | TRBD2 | CASSLAGGHRTDTQYF | TGCGCCAGCAGCTTGGCGGGGGGGCACCGCACAGATACGCAGTATTTT
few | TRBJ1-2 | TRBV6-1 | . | CASSELTGGSGYTF | TGTGCCAGCAGTGAATTGACGGGGGGATCAGGCTACACCTTC
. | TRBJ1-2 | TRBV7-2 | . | CASSSTGLGLYGYTF | TGTGCCAGCAGCTCAACCGGGTTAGGCCTCTATGGCTACACCTTC
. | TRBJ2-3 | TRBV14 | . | CASSLLRGESTDTQYF | TGTGCCAGCAGCCTTCTAAGAGGGGAAAGCACAGATACGCAGTATTTT
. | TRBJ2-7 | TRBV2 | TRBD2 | CASICSGRGYEQYF | TGTGCCAGCATCTGTAGCGGGAGAGGTTACGAGCAGTACTTC
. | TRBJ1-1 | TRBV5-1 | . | CASSLTAGTNTEAFF | TGCGCCAGCAGCTTGACGGCAGGGACGAACACTGAAGCTTTCTTT
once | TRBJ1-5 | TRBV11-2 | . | CASSLTGSAEQPQHF | TGTGCCAGCAGCTTAACAGGGAGCGCGGAACAGCCCCAGCATTTT
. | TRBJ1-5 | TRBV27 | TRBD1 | CASKQGQARNQLQHF | TGTGCCAGCAAACAGGGACAGGCCAGAAATCAGCTCCAGCATTTT
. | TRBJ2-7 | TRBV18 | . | CASSRSGVAIYEQYF | TGTGCCAGCTCACGCTCCGGGGTAGCGATCTACGAGCAGTACTTC
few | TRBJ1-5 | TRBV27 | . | CASSFGQGRNQPQHF | TGTGCCAGCAGTTTCGGCCAGGGAAGGAATCAGCCCCAGCATTTT
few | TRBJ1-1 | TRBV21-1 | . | CASSKEWSGEDTEAFF | TGTGCCAGCAGCAAAGAGTGGTCAGGGGAGGACACTGAAGCTTTCTTT
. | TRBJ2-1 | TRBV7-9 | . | CASSLPQRQSSYNEQFF | TGTGCCAGCAGCCTCCCCCAGCGCCAGAGCTCCTACAATGAGCAGTTCTTC
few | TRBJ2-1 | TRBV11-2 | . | CASSLLVVDEQFF | TGTGCCAGCAGCTTATTGGTGGTCGATGAGCAGTTCTTC
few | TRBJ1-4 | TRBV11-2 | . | CASSLSLWEGNEKLFF | TGTGCCAGCAGCTTATCCCTATGGGAGGGGAATGAAAAACTGTTTTTT
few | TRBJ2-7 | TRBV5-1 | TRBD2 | CASSTSEGRIYEQYF | TGCGCCAGCAGCACTAGCGAAGGACGGATCTACGAGCAGTACTTC
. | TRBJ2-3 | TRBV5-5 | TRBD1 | CASSLQGKIDTQYF | TGTGCCAGCAGCTTACAGGGGAAGATTGATACGCAGTATTTT
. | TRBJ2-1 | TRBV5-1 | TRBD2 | CASSVGGLAGVRNEQFF | TGCGCCAGCAGCGTAGGGGGCCTAGCGGGAGTGAGGAATGAGCAGTTCTTC
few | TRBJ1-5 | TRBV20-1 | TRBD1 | CSAGQGARNQPQHF | TGCAGTGCGGGACAGGGGGCGCGAAATCAGCCCCAGCATTTT
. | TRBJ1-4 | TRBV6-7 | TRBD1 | CAGSSPGTANEKLFF | TGTGCCGGCAGTTCCCCCGGGACAGCTAATGAAAAACTGTTTTTT
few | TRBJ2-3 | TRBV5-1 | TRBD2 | CASSLGRGAELTDTQYF | TGCGCCAGCAGCCTGGGGCGGGGGGCCGAGTTGACAGATACGCAGTATTTT
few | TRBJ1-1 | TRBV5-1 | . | CASSSGTFNTEAFF | TGCGCCAGCAGCTCTGGGACCTTTAACACTGAAGCTTTCTTT
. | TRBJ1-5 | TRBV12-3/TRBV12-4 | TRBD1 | CASSPQGGRAQHF | TGTGCCAGCAGCCCACAGGGGGGGAGGGCCCAGCATTTT
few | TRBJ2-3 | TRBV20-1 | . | CSAATPFSRSTDTQYF | TGCAGTGCCGCTACACCGTTTAGCCGATCCACAGATACGCAGTATTTT
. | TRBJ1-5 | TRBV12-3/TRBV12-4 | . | CASSSFGEGAHQPQHF | TGTGCCAGCAGTTCCTTCGGAGAGGGCGCCCATCAGCCCCAGCATTTT
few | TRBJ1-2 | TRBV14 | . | CASSRGGPGYTF | TGTGCCAGCAGCCGGGGGGGGCCCGGCTACACCTTC
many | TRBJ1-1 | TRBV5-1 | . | CASSLRENTEAFF | TGCGCCAGCAGCTTAAGGGAGAACACTGAAGCTTTCTTT
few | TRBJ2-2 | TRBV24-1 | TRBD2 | CATSAPGAKRGRNTGELFF | TGTGCCACCAGTGCTCCAGGAGCAAAGCGGGGACGGAACACCGGGGAGCTGTTTTTT
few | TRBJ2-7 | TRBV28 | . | CASSPIGGGYEQYF | TGTGCCAGCAGTCCCATTGGAGGGGGCTACGAGCAGTACTTC
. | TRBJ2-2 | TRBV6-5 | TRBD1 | CASKPGQGAPTGELFF | TGTGCCAGCAAACCGGGACAGGGGGCGCCCACCGGGGAGCTGTTTTTT
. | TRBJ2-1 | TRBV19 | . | CATRSAVSSYNEQFF | TGTGCCACCCGATCAGCGGTTTCTTCCTACAATGAGCAGTTCTTC
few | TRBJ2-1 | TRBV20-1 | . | CSASSLGQFF | TGCAGTGCTAGTAGTTTGGGGCAGTTCTTC
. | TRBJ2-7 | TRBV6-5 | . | CASTPRVGYEQYF | TGTGCCAGCACCCCAAGGGTGGGCTACGAGCAGTACTTC
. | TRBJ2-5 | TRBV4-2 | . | CASSQGDTLSRQETQYF | TGTGCCAGCAGCCAAGGGGACACCTTATCCCGACAAGAGACCCAGTACTTC
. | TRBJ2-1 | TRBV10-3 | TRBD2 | CATGTSELNEQFF | TGTGCCACCGGGACTAGCGAGCTCAATGAGCAGTTCTTC
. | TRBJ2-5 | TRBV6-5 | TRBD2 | CASSYWTSGGEETQYF | TGTGCCAGCAGTTACTGGACTAGCGGGGGGGAAGAGACCCAGTACTTC
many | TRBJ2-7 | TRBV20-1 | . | CSARGRTGYEQYF | TGCAGTGCTAGAGGTAGGACTGGCTACGAGCAGTACTTC